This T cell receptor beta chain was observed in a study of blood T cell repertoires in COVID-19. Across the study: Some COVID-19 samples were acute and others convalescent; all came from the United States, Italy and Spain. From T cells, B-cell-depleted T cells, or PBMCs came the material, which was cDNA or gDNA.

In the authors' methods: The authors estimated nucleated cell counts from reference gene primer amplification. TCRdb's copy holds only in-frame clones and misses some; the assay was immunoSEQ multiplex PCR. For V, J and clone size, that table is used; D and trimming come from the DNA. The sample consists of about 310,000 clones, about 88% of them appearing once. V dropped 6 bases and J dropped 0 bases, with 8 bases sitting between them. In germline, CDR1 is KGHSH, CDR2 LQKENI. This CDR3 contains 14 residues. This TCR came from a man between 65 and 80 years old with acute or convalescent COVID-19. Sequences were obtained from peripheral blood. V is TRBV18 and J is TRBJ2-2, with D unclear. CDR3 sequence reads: CASSFGPNTGELFF. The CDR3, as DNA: TGTGCCAGCTCTTTTGGGCCGAACACCGGGGAGCTGTTTTTT. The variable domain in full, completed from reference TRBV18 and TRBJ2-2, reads NAGVMQNPRHLVRRRGQEARLRCSPMKGHSHVYWYRQLPEEGLKFMVYLQKENIIDESGMPKERFSAEFPKEGPSILRIQQVVRGDSAAYFCASSFGPNTGELFFGEGSRLTVL.